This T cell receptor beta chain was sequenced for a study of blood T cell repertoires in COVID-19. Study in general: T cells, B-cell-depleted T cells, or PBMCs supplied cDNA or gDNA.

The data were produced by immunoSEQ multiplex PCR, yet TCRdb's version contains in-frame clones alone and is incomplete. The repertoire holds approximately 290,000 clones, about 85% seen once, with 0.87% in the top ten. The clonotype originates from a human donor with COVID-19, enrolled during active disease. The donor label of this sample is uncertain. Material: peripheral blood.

CDR3 coding DNA: TGTGCCAGCAGCGTAGGGGGAAAGCGGGGTGGATACTATGGCTACACCTTC. Protein: CASSVGGKRGGYYGYTF. V and J are TRBV9 and TRBJ1-2, with D uncertain. Deletions cut 0 bases from V and 3 bases from J, with 18 bases between. The CDR3 covers 17 residues. The germline V gene has CDR1 SGDLS and CDR2 YYNGEE.